The rows below give T cell receptor beta chains drawn from one sample of a study of regulatory and conventional T cells in RAG deficiency. Generated by immunoSEQ multiplex PCR, the TCRdb table keeps only in-frame clones and is missing some. The sample carries over 45,000 clones, over 80% recorded once. These records were also assigned to another study, of regulatory T cells.

The material sequenced was CD4+ effector T cells sorted from blood. These receptors all stem from a human donor in good health. CDR3s include the opening cysteine and the closing phenylalanine or tryptophan. The order of the fields is V gene, D gene, J gene, clone size, CDR3 DNA, CDR3 protein. D genes are given only for firm matches. Part of the rows lack a size; the others show once, few, many or a class for expanded clones.

TRBV7-2	-	TRBJ1-4	-	TGTGCCAGCAGCACCTCCGGATTCGAAAAACTGTTTTTT	CASSTSGFEKLFF
TRBV10-2	TRBD1	TRBJ1-3	-	TGCGCCAGCAGTGAGGACAGGGGGGCGGAAAACACCATATATTTT	CASSEDRGAENTIYF
TRBV18	-	TRBJ2-2	-	TGTGCCAGCTCACCTTCCGTTGGGGATGCCGGGGAGCTGTTTTTT	CASSPSVGDAGELFF
TRBV2	-	TRBJ2-2	-	TGTGCCAGCAGTCCTGAATACACCGGGGAGCTGTTTTTT	CASSPEYTGELFF
TRBV28	TRBD1	TRBJ2-6	-	TGTGCCAGCAAATCAACAACGGGACAGGGACTCGCTGGGGCCAACGTCCTGACTTTC	CASKSTTGQGLAGANVLTF
TRBV28	-	TRBJ1-2	-	TGTGCCAGCAGTTCCTGGGCGTCAGGGGCCCGGGACTATGGCTACACCTTC	CASSSWASGARDYGYTF
TRBV18	TRBD2	TRBJ2-7	few	TGTGCCAGCTCACCACAGCCTAGCGGGTCCGTTTACGAGCAGTACTTC	CASSPQPSGSVYEQYF
TRBV9	-	TRBJ1-1	-	TGTGCCAGCAGCACCCTGAAAGAGAACACTGAAGCTTTCTTT	CASSTLKENTEAFF
TRBV7-3	TRBD1	TRBJ2-3	once	TGTGCCAGCAGCCAACAGGGGATCGGAGATACGCAGTATTTT	CASSQQGIGDTQYF
TRBV6-5	-	TRBJ2-7	few	TGTGCCAGCAGTAGCACTAGCACCTACGAGCAGTACTTC	CASSSTSTYEQYF
TRBV2	-	TRBJ1-5	-	TGTGCCAGCAGTGGAACAGAGGTTCAGCCCCAGCATTTT	CASSGTEVQPQHF
TRBV6-1	-	TRBJ1-2	-	TGTGCCAGCAGTAGGAGGGATTATGGCTACACCTTC	CASSRRDYGYTF
TRBV18	-	TRBJ2-2	-	TGTGCCAGCTCACCAGAAGTTGGGGCCGGCACCGGGGAGCTGTTTTTT	CASSPEVGAGTGELFF
TRBV6-1	TRBD1	TRBJ1-2	-	TGTGCCAGCCAGACAGGGGGCGCGTTTAACTATGGCTACACCTTC	CASQTGGAFNYGYTF
TRBV11-2	TRBD1	TRBJ1-2	-	TGTGCCAGCAGCGCTACAGGGGTATGGCACTATGGCTACACCTTC	CASSATGVWHYGYTF
TRBV7-2	-	TRBJ2-6	-	TGTGCCAGCAGCTTAGTAGGTGGTTCTTCTGGGGCCAACGTCCTGACTTTC	CASSLVGGSSGANVLTF
TRBV2	TRBD1	TRBJ1-2	-	TGTGCCAGCAGTGAGAGGAGGGACAGCCTTTATGGCTACACCTTC	CASSERRDSLYGYTF
TRBV11-2	TRBD1	TRBJ2-7	-	TGTGCCAGCAGCTTACCCCGTGACAGGGGCCCCTACGAGCAGTACTTC	CASSLPRDRGPYEQYF
TRBV5-1	-	TRBJ1-2	-	TGCGCCAGCAGCTTGGGCCCACAGGGTGGAGGAGGCTATGGCTACACCTTC	CASSLGPQGGGGYGYTF
TRBV6-5	-	TRBJ2-7	once	TGTGCCAGCCGCGCCGATCTAGTACGTCAGGAGCAGTACTTC	CASRADLVRQEQYF
TRBV11-2	TRBD2	TRBJ2-5	-	TGTGCCAGCAGCCCATTTAGCGGGGCTCAAGAGACCCAGTACTTC	CASSPFSGAQETQYF
TRBV5-1	-	TRBJ2-7	-	TGCGCCAGCAGCTTGGGAGGTGACAGGAGCGAGCAGTACTTC	CASSLGGDRSEQYF
TRBV6-1	-	TRBJ2-7	-	TGTGCCAGCAGAAACATGGGGTACGAGCAGTACTTC	CASRNMGYEQYF
TRBV10-2	-	TRBJ1-5	-	TGCGCCAGCAGTGATCAGACAGTCGGCAATCAGCCCCAGCATTTT	CASSDQTVGNQPQHF
TRBV6-1	-	TRBJ2-7	few	TGTGCCAGCAGTGAAATGGGGGGGCGCTTGTACGAGCAGTACTTC	CASSEMGGRLYEQYF
TRBV15	-	TRBJ1-5	once	TGTGCCACCAGCAGAGATTTAACGGGGAATCAGCCCCAGCATTTT	CATSRDLTGNQPQHF
TRBV6-5	-	TRBJ1-1	-	TGTGCCAGCAGGATTACCCAGGGTATGAACACTGAAGCTTTCTTT	CASRITQGMNTEAFF
TRBV6-1	TRBD1	TRBJ1-1	-	TGTGCCAGCAGGTGGACAGGGAAATCTGAAGCTTTCTTT	CASRWTGKSEAFF
TRBV18	TRBD1	TRBJ1-6	-	TGTGCCAGCTCAGTGGGACAGGGGCAAACCCTCCACTTT	CASSVGQGQTLHF
TRBV18	-	TRBJ2-7	-	TGTGCCAGCTCACCCTCTGACGGCTACGAGCAGTACTTC	CASSPSDGYEQYF
TRBV30	-	TRBJ1-1	-	TGTGCCTGGAGTGTCCCGGGGGGATTGGGAGCTTTCTTT	CAWSVPGGLGAFF
TRBV11-2	TRBD1	TRBJ2-5	-	TGTGCCAGTCAATTTTCGGGCAGGGGGCGCGAAGAGACCCAGTACTTC	CASQFSGRGREETQYF
TRBV2	-	TRBJ2-3	-	TGTGCCAGCAGTGAGGGCAGGGCCTACACAGATACGCAGTATTTT	CASSEGRAYTDTQYF
TRBV6-4	-	TRBJ2-3	-	TGTGCCAGCAGTGAGGATCCCGGAGCCCGCACAGATACGCAGTATTTT	CASSEDPGARTDTQYF
TRBV4-2	-	TRBJ1-2	-	TGTGCCAGCAGCCAGGACAGAAGATTTAACTATGGCTACACCTTC	CASSQDRRFNYGYTF
TRBV19	TRBD1	TRBJ1-3	once	TGTGCCAGTAGCCCGACAGGGGGAACAGGAAACACCATATATTTT	CASSPTGGTGNTIYF
TRBV30	-	TRBJ1-2	-	TGTGCCTGGGGGGTGAACAGTGGGTTGGGCTATGGCTACACCTTC	CAWGVNSGLGYGYTF
TRBV6-5	TRBD1	TRBJ1-6	-	TGTGCCAGCGGGAGACAGGGAGATTCACCCCTCCACTTT	CASGRQGDSPLHF
TRBV7-3	TRBD2	TRBJ2-3	-	TGTGCCAGCAGCTTAATGCAGCGGGGTAGCACAGATACGCAGTATTTT	CASSLMQRGSTDTQYF
TRBV5-6	-	TRBJ1-1	-	TGTGCCAGCACCATCATAAAGGGGACGAAGAACACTGAAGCTTTCTTT	CASTIIKGTKNTEAFF
TRBV15	-	TRBJ2-5	-	TGTGCCACCAGCCGAGGGCAGGGACTTTTAGAGACCCAGTACTTC	CATSRGQGLLETQYF
TRBV7-2	TRBD2	TRBJ2-3	-	TGTGCCAGCAGCTTAGTTGCTAGCGGGAGCGCAGATACGCAGTATTTT	CASSLVASGSADTQYF